The 14 T cell receptor beta chains reported below all come from one sample, sequenced in a study of identical twins. In TCRdb, the 5' RACE reads were re-called with MiXCR into one record per CDR3 protein. Altogether approximately 600,000 distinct CDR3 sequences are present, just over 7% being singletons, with the ten largest covering about 1.6%. The same specimen was also included in a second study, on yellow fever vaccine responses in identical twins.

Material for sequencing was PBMCs. These TCRs come from a woman in her late teens or twenties in good health.

This clonotype has ten or more counts. This chain links TRBV10-2 with TRBJ1-5, with a weak D call TRBD1 (6 bases). The germline V gene encodes CDR1 WSHSY and CDR2 SAAADI. This CDR3 comprises 14 residues. Trimming left V 0 bases short and J 5 bases short, with 8 bases between. The CDR3 spells CASSESAGDQPQHF. CDR3 sequence (DNA): TGCGCCAGCAGTGAGTCGGCAGGGGATCAGCCCCAGCATTTT.

There are many counts of this clonotype. The chain uses TRBV11-2 and TRBJ2-3; no clear D. This CDR3 has 13 amino acids. In germline, CDR1 is SGHAT, CDR2 FQNNGV. Trimming stripped 2 bases from V and 5 bases from J, with 8 bases between. CDR3 nucleotides: TGTGCCAGCAGCTTATCCTGGGGAGATACGCAGTATTTT. Amino acids: CASSLSWGDTQYF.

This clonotype was detected a few times. The CDR3 DNA follows: TGTGCCAGCAGTTCGTCCCAGTCCGGGATCACCCTCCACTTT. Translation gives CASSSSQSGITLHF. The rearrangement uses TRBV12-3 or TRBV12-4 and TRBJ1-6; D remains ambiguous. The CDR3 spans 14 residues. Trimming shortened V by 4 bases and J by 14 bases, and 18 bases separated the two germline ends.

This sequence joins TRBV27 and TRBJ2-7; D is uncertain. The CDR3 spans 14 residues. Trimming took 8 bases from V and 5 from J, leaving 19 bases between them. Germline V CDR1 and CDR2: MNHEY, SMNVEV (reference sequence). The CDR3, as DNA: TGTGCCAGCGTTGGGTCCGCTTTTGGGGACGAGCAGTACTTC. Translation: CASVGSAFGDEQYF.

This clonotype was counted only a few times. V gene TRBV12-3 or TRBV12-4 combines with J gene TRBJ2-5; no clear D gene. The CDR3 has 13 residues. The V end lost 9 bases, the J end lost 2 bases, and 13 bases lay between the germline ends. The CDR3 sequence is CASLGGTQETQYF. The CDR3 DNA follows: TGTGCCAGTTTGGGCGGAACGCAAGAGACCCAGTACTTC.

The V and J genes are TRBV9 and TRBJ2-6, with a weak D call TRBD1 (6 bases). The CDR3 sequence is 17 residues long. V dropped 1 base and J dropped 0 bases, with 11 bases sitting between them. Germline values: CDR1 SGDLS, CDR2 YYNGEE. The CDR3 here is CASSVRTVISGANVLTF. CDR3 in DNA: TGTGCCAGCAGCGTAAGGACAGTGATCTCTGGGGCCAACGTCCTGACTTTC.

The V gene is TRBV5-5, the J gene TRBJ2-1, with 9 bases that match TRBD2. The J segment lost 6 bases and the V segment lost 4 bases, leaving 8 bases of the junction unmatched. Germline V CDR1 and CDR2: SGHKS, YYEKEE (reference sequence). The CDR3 runs 15 residues. Written as DNA, the CDR3 is TGTGCCAGCAGCCCCCGGGGACTAGCCCTCAATGAGCAGTTCTTC. The encoded protein is CASSPRGLALNEQFF.

A word on this clonotype: Just one base apart from a much larger clone, this may be a read error. The rearrangement uses TRBV7-3 and TRBJ2-1; D call uncertain. CDR1 and CDR2 from the germline V gene are SGHTA and FQGTGA. The germline V and J ends were trimmed by 4 bases and 4 bases, with 17 bases remaining between them. The CDR3 spans 16 residues. The CDR3 protein is CASSSSRGMVYNEQFF. CDR3 bases: TGTGCCAGCAGCTCATCTCGCGGTATGGTGTACAATGAGCAGTTCTTC.

This clonotype was seen only a few times. This chain connects TRBV5-1 to TRBJ2-7, with TRBD1 matching 9 bases. The V gene end was trimmed by 3 bases and the J gene end by 6 bases; junction bases not matched to a gene: 1. The CDR3 is 12 amino acids. CDR1 is SGHRS, CDR2 YFSETQ, per germline. CDR3 sequence reads: CASSSDRGEQYF. The CDR3 DNA is TGCGCCAGCAGCTCGGACAGGGGCGAGCAGTACTTC.

This clonotype was counted a single time. This chain joins TRBV19 and TRBJ2-2; D gene ambiguous. The CDR3 is made up of 15 amino acids. Trimming left V 2 bases short and J 4 bases short, with 11 bases between. From germline, CDR1 is LNHDA and CDR2 SQIVND (reference sequence). CDR3 DNA: TGTGCCAGTAGTATAAACCTCGGCCTCACCGGGGAGCTGTTTTTT. This sequence encodes CASSINLGLTGELFF.

This clonotype was seen at least ten times. V usage is TRBV20-1 and J usage is TRBJ1-5; D remains unclear. This CDR3 has 14 residues. Germline assignment: CDR1 DFQATT and CDR2 SNEGSKA (reference sequence). Deletions cut 4 bases from V and 0 bases from J, with 10 bases between. DNA of the CDR3: TGCAGTGCTATCATAGGTTATAGCAATCAGCCCCAGCATTTT. This sequence encodes CSAIIGYSNQPQHF.

This clonotype was found a few times. The rearrangement uses TRBV5-1 and TRBJ2-5, with TRBD1 identical over 8 bases. V lost 5 bases, J lost 5 bases, and 5 bases stayed unmatched. The V gene's germline CDR1 is SGHRS and CDR2 YFSETQ. CDR3 size: 13 residues. The CDR3 here is CASRQTGVETQYF. The CDR3 DNA is TGCGCCAGCAGACAGACAGGGGTGGAGACCCAGTACTTC.

This clonotype occurred a few times. The chain has TRBV27 and TRBJ2-1; D perhaps matches TRBD2 (5 bases). This CDR3 comprises 18 residues. Trimming removed 2 bases from V and 4 bases from J, with 21 bases in between. The V gene's germline CDR1 is MNHEY and CDR2 SMNVEV (reference sequence). CDR3 residues: CASSLPSHSPPIYNEQFF. In DNA, the CDR3 is TGTGCCAGCAGTTTACCTAGCCATAGCCCCCCGATTTACAATGAGCAGTTCTTC.

In its sample, this clonotype was seen a few times. This chain joins TRBV11-2 and TRBJ2-3; D is uncertain. Trimming shortened V by 4 bases and J by 3 bases, and 14 bases separated the two germline ends. Germline V gene lookup returns CDR1 SGHAT and CDR2 FQNNGV. This CDR3 has 15 amino acids. The CDR3 region is CASSSRGSPTDTQYF. The CDR3 DNA sequence: TGTGCCAGCAGCTCCAGAGGTTCTCCGACAGATACGCAGTATTTT. The full variable domain, completed using reference TRBV11-2 and TRBJ2-3, is EAGVAQSPRYKIIEKRQSVAFWCNPISGHATLYWYQQILGQGPKLLIQFQNNGVVDDSQLPKDRFSAERLKGVDSTLKIQPAKLEDSAVYLCASSSRGSPTDTQYFGPGTRLTVL.